Below, 20 T cell receptor beta chains from the same sample are listed, as sequenced in a study of control samples from healthy donors and cancer patients. Sequencing used immunoSEQ multiplex PCR; TCRdb keeps in-frame clones, though not all of them. This sample has about 110,000 clones, with approximately 84% found just once. Sequencing was carried out using blood. Every receptor here comes from a man aged 18 to 35 in good health.

This rearrangement joins TRBV5-8 to TRBJ1-5, with D possibly being TRBD1 (5 bases). CDR3 length: 15 residues. Per germline, CDR1 SGHTS and CDR2 YDEGEE. V was cut by 0 bases and J by 4 bases, with 11 bases left in between. Written as DNA, the CDR3 is TGTGCCAGCAGCTTGGGACCTCAGGGAAATCAGCCCCAGCATTTT. This codes for CASSLGPQGNQPQHF.

The V gene is TRBV2, the J gene TRBJ2-7; 9 positions agree with TRBD1. The V segment lost 6 bases and the J segment 5 bases; nucleotides outside the gene matches: 11. Germline CDR1 is SNHLY and CDR2 is FYNNEI. This CDR3 is 15 amino acids long. CDR3 in DNA: TGTGCCAGCAGCCGATTGGACAGGGGAGGGCACGAGCAGTACGTC. Encoded protein: CASSRLDRGGHEQYV.

V gene TRBV3-1 (or the pseudogene TRBV3-2) combines with J gene TRBJ1-6; no firm D call. The CDR3 runs 15 residues. With 7 bases removed from V and 7 bases from J, the gap between germline ends came to 17 bases. Germline loops: CDR1 LGHDT, CDR2 YNNKEL (reference sequence). CDR3 in DNA: TGTGCCAGCACTCCCTTTTTCAGATCCAATTCACCCCTCCACTTT. It encodes CASTPFFRSNSPLHF.

The chain has TRBV2 and TRBJ1-4; 7 nucleotides align to TRBD1. The germline V gene has CDR1 SNHLY and CDR2 FYNNEI. J gave up 7 bases and V 6 bases, and 11 bases lay outside the gene matches. The CDR3 extends over 15 amino acids. CDR3 nucleotide sequence: TGTGCCAGCAGGTTAAAGACAGGGTTGGTTGAAAAACTGTTTTTT. Translated, it gives CASRLKTGLVEKLFF.

The chain is built from TRBV19 and TRBJ1-1, with a tentative D call TRBD1 (5 bases). Looked up from germline, CDR1 is LNHDA and CDR2 is SQIVND (reference sequence). Trimming left V 5 bases short and J 1 base short, with 14 bases between. The CDR3 extends over 15 amino acids. CDR3 amino acids: CASSEWGVSNTEAFF. CDR3 DNA: TGTGCCAGTAGTGAGTGGGGGGTGTCGAACACTGAAGCTTTCTTT.

V is TRBV19 and J is TRBJ1-5, with TRBD1 as a possible D gene (5 bases). Germline lookup yields CDR1 LNHDA and CDR2 SQIVND (reference sequence). With 6 bases removed from V and 4 bases from J, the gap between germline ends came to 7 bases. CDR3 size: 12 residues. This chain's CDR3 is CASSRDNQPQHF. The CDR3 DNA sequence: TGTGCCAGTAGCAGGGATAATCAGCCCCAGCATTTT.

This clone was seen just once. The chain couples TRBV5-5 to TRBJ1-1; D gene ambiguous. V was shortened by 1 base and J by 0 bases, with 4 bases between the two germline ends. CDR1 is SGHKS, CDR2 YYEKEE, per germline (reference sequence). The CDR3 extends over 13 amino acids. CDR3 sequence: CASSLTLNTEAFF. CDR3 DNA: TGTGCCAGCAGCTTGACCCTGAACACTGAAGCTTTCTTT.

This clone was counted once. The gene calls are TRBV4-2 and TRBJ2-2, with TRBD2 matching over 14 bases. CDR1 LGHNA and CDR2 YNFKEQ come from the germline V gene. This CDR3 has 18 amino acids. The ends lost 4 bases at V and 2 bases at J; junction bases unmatched: 6. The CDR3 DNA follows: TGTGCCAGCAGCCTTGGGACTAGCGGGGGATCTAACACCGGGGAGCTGTTTTTT. It translates to CASSLGTSGGSNTGELFF.

The chain joins TRBV4-1 to TRBJ1-5; D is undetermined. Germline CDR1 is MGHRA and CDR2 is YSYEKL. The length of the CDR3 is 14 residues. The ends were cut back, 5 bases at V and 0 bases at J, with 8 bases in the middle. The CDR3 sequence is CASSGTYSNQPQHF. Here the CDR3 DNA reads TGCGCCAGCAGCGGAACATATAGCAATCAGCCCCAGCATTTT.

The chain combines TRBV2 with TRBJ2-4, with a weak D call TRBD2 (6 bases). This CDR3 comprises 14 residues. CDR1 is SNHLY, CDR2 FYNNEI, per germline. With 6 bases removed from V and 0 bases from J, the gap between germline ends came to 9 bases. In nucleotides, the CDR3 is TGTGCCAGCAGCGGGGGACTAGCCAAAAACATTCAGTACTTC. It codes for CASSGGLAKNIQYF. The variable domain in full, completed from reference TRBV2 and TRBJ2-4, reads EPEVTQTPSHQVTQMGQEVILRCVPISNHLYFYWYRQILGQKVEFLVSFYNNEISEKSEIFDDQFSVERPDGSNFTLKIRSTKLEDSAMYFCASSGGLAKNIQYFGAGTRLSVL.

The V gene is TRBV9, the J gene TRBJ2-1, with 8 nucleotides matching TRBD2. Germline CDR1 reads SGDLS; CDR2 reads YYNGEE. The CDR3 spans 15 residues. V was pared by 8 bases and J by 6 bases, with 13 bases of the junction left unmatched. This CDR3 is CASSWGLERANEQFF. The CDR3 nucleotides are TGTGCCAGTTCCTGGGGACTAGAAAGAGCCAATGAGCAGTTCTTC.

The rearrangement joins TRBV6-2 or TRBV6-3 to TRBJ2-5, with TRBD1 identical over 7 bases. Trimming cost V 6 bases and J 2 bases; bases outside gene matches: 3. The CDR3 extends over 13 amino acids. Germline V gene lookup returns CDR1 MNHEY and CDR2 SVGEGT. The DNA of the CDR3 is TGTGCCAGCAGCGGGACAGAACAAGAGACCCAGTACTTC. This gives the protein CASSGTEQETQYF.

The genes are TRBV7-8 and TRBJ2-7; D gene ambiguous. Trimming shortened V by 3 bases and J by 3 bases, and 9 bases separated the two germline ends. CDR3 size: 13 residues. Germline lookup yields CDR1 SGHVS and CDR2 FQNEAQ. The CDR3 DNA follows: TGTGCCAGCAGCTTTGGAGAATACTACGAGCAGTACTTC. This translates into CASSFGEYYEQYF.

The chain uses TRBV27 and TRBJ1-2, with a possible D match to TRBD1 (5 bases). Per germline, CDR1 MNHEY and CDR2 SMNVEV (reference sequence). This CDR3 is built from 13 residues. Trimming took off 3 bases at V and 8 bases at J, with 13 bases between the two ends. The CDR3 region is CASSFQGGWGYTF. For the CDR3, the DNA is TGTGCCAGCAGTTTTCAGGGAGGATGGGGCTACACCTTC.

The chain combines TRBV5-1 with TRBJ2-5; tentatively, D is TRBD2 (7 bases). CDR1 SGHRS and CDR2 YFSETQ come from the germline V gene. The CDR3 extends over 15 amino acids. V lost 1 base and J 5 bases, leaving 15 bases between the germline ends. The CDR3 DNA reads as TGCGCCAGCAGCTTGTTGGGGGGGGCTCGGGAGACCCAGTACTTC. This encodes CASSLLGGARETQYF.

As for this clone: One end of the junction fails to match germline, which may point to a read error. This chain links TRBV7-7 with TRBJ2-5; 8 positions agree with TRBD2. The CDR3 has 16 residues. Germline V lookup: CDR1 SSHAT, CDR2 FNYEAQ (reference sequence). CDR3 sequence (DNA): TGTGCTAGCAGCTCAGACGGGGGGGCCGTCGGAGAGACCCAGTACTTC. Amino acid sequence: CASSSDGGAVGETQYF.

V and J are TRBV18 and TRBJ1-5; D gene uncertain. Germline V gene lookup returns CDR1 KGHSH and CDR2 LQKENI. V dropped 6 bases and J dropped 0 bases, with 12 bases sitting between them. This CDR3 is 15 amino acids long. The CDR3 region has the DNA TGTGCCAGCTCCCGGACCCGCCTTAGCAATCAGCCCCAGCATTTT. Translating gives CASSRTRLSNQPQHF.

This clone was seen a single time. This chain connects TRBV6-6 to TRBJ2-7, with 7 nucleotides matching TRBD1. Germline lookup yields CDR1 MNHNY and CDR2 SVGAGI (reference sequence). The trim removed 9 bases at V and 2 bases at J, leaving 10 bases unmatched. The CDR3 is made up of 14 amino acids. The chain's CDR3 is CASKPQGDPYEQYF. Here the CDR3 DNA reads TGTGCCAGTAAACCTCAGGGGGACCCCTACGAGCAGTACTTC.

This clone appeared many times. This chain uses TRBV7-2 with TRBJ1-4; D call uncertain. CDR1 is SGHTA and CDR2 is FQGNSA in the germline V gene. V lost 5 bases, J lost 8 bases, and 12 bases lay in between. The CDR3 is made up of 13 amino acids. CDR3 sequence: CASSLGIWEKLFF. In DNA, the CDR3 is TGTGCCAGCAGCCTGGGGATTTGGGAAAAACTGTTTTTT. Filled out from reference TRBV7-2 and TRBJ1-4, the complete variable domain reads GAGVSQSPSNKVTEKGKDVELRCDPISGHTALYWYRQSLGQGLEFLIYFQGNSAPDKSGLPSDRFSAERTGGSVSTLTIQRTQQEDSAVYLCASSLGIWEKLFFGSGTQLSVL.

This chain uses TRBV7-9 with TRBJ2-2; D is unclear. Germline V gene data show CDR1 as SEHNR and CDR2 as FQNEAQ (reference sequence). V was trimmed by 9 bases and J by 2 bases, leaving 10 bases between them. The CDR3 totals 13 residues. The CDR3: CASQGTNTGELFF. The CDR3 nucleotides are TGTGCCAGTCAAGGCACTAACACCGGGGAGCTGTTTTTT.